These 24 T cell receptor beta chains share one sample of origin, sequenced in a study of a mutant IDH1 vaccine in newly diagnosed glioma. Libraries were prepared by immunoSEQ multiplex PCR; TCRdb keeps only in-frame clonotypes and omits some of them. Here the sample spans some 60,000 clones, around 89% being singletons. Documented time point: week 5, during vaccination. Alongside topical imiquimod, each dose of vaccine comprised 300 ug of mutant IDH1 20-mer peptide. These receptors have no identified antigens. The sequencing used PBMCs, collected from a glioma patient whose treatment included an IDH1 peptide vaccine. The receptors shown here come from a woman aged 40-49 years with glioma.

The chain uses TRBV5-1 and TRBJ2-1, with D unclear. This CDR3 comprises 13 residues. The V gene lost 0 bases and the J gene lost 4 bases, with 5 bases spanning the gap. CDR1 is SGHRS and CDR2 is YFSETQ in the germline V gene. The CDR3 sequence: CASSLGEYNEQFF. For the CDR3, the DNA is TGCGCCAGCAGCTTGGGAGAATACAATGAGCAGTTCTTC.

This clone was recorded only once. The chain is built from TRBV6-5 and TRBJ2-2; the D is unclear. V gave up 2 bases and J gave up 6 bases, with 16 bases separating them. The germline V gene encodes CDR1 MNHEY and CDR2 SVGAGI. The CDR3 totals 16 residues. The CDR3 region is CASSYQTPRIAGELFF. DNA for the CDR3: TGTGCCAGCAGTTACCAGACTCCCCGCATAGCCGGGGAGCTGTTTTTT.

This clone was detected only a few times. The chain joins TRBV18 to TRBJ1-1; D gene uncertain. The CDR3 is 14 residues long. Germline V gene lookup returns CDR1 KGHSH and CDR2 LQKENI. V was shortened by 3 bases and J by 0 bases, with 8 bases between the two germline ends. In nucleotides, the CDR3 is TGTGCCAGCTCACCGAGCAGTATGAACACTGAAGCTTTCTTT. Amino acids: CASSPSSMNTEAFF.

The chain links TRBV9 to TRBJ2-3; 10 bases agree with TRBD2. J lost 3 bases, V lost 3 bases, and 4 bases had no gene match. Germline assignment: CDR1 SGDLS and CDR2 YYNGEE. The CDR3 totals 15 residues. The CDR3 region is CASSALTSGTDTQYF. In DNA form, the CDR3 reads TGTGCCAGCAGCGCCTTGACTAGCGGGACAGATACGCAGTATTTT.

This CDR3 is CASSLGGGGTEAFF. CDR3 nucleotides: TGTGCCAGCAGCTTAGGGGGAGGAGGCACTGAAGCTTTCTTT. The chain is built from TRBV7-6 and TRBJ1-1, with D uncertain. V lost 1 base, J lost 4 bases, and 10 bases lay in between. CDR1 SGHVS and CDR2 FNYEAQ come from the germline V gene. The CDR3 sequence is 14 residues long.

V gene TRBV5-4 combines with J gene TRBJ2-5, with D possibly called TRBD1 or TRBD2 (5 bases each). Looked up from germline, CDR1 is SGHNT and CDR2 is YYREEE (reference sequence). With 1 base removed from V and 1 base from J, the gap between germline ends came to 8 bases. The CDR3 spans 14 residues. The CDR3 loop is CASSLSGLQETQYF. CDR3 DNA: TGTGCCAGCAGCTTGTCGGGGCTCCAAGAGACCCAGTACTTC. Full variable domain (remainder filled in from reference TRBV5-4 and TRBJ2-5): ETGVTQSPTHLIKTRGQQVTLRCSSQSGHNTVSWYQQALGQGPQFIFQYYREEENGRGNFPPRFSGLQFPNYSSELNVNALELDDSALYLCASSLSGLQETQYFGPGTRLLVL.

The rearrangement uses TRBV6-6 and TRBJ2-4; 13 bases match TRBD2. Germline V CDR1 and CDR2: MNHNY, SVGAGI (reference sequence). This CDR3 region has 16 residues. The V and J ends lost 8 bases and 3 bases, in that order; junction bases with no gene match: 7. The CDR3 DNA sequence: TGTGCCAGCCTGACCGGGACTAGCGGGAACAAAAACATTCAGTACTTC. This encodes CASLTGTSGNKNIQYF.

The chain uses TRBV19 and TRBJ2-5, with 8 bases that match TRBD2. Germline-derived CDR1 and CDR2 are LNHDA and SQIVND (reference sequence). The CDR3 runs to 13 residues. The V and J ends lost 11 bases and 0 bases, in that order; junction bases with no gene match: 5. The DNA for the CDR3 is TGTGCCTCCACGGGGGGGTACCAAGAGACCCAGTACTTC. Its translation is CASTGGYQETQYF.

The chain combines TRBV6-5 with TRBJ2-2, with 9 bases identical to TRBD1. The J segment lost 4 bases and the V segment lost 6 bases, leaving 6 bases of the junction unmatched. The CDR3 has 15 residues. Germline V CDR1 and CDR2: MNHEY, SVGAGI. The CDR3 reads CASSNRGRVTGELFF. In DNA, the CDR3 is TGTGCCAGCAGCAACAGGGGGCGCGTCACCGGGGAGCTGTTTTTT.

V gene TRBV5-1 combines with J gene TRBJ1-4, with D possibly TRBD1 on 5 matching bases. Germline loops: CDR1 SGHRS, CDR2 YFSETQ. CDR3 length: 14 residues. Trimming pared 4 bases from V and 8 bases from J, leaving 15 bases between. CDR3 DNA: TGCGCCAGCAGCGTCGACAGTTCGTCGGAAAAACTGTTTTTT. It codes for CASSVDSSSEKLFF.

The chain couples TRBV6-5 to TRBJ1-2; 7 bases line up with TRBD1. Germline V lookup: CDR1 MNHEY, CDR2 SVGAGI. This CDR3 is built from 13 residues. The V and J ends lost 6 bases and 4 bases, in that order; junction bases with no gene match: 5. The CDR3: CASRYGTAYGYTF. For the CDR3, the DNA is TGTGCCAGCAGGTACGGGACAGCCTATGGCTACACCTTC.

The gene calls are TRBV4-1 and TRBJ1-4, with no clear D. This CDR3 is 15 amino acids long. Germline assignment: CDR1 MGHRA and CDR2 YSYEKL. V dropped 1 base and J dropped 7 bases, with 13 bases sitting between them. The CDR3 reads CASSQGRAVGEKLFF. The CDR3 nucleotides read TGCGCCAGCAGCCAAGGGCGGGCTGTGGGTGAAAAACTGTTTTTT.

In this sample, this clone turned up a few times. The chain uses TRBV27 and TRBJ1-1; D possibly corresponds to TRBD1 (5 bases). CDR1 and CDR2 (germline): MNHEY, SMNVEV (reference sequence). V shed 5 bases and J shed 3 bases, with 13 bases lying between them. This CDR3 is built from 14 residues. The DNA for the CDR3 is TGTGCCAGCAGTCAACAGGTTCTGGACACTGAAGCTTTCTTT. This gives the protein CASSQQVLDTEAFF.

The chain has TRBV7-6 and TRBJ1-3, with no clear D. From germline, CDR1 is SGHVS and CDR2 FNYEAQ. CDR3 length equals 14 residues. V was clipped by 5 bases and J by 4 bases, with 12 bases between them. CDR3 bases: TGTGCCAGCAGCCCGACCGGGCAGGGAAACACCATATATTTT. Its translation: CASSPTGQGNTIYF.

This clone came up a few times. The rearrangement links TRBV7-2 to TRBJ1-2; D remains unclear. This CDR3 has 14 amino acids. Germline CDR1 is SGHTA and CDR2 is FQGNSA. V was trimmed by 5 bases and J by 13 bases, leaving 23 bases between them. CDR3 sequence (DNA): TGTGCCAGCAGCCCTACAGCCGACGGTACGGCGCTCACCTTC. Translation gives CASSPTADGTALTF.

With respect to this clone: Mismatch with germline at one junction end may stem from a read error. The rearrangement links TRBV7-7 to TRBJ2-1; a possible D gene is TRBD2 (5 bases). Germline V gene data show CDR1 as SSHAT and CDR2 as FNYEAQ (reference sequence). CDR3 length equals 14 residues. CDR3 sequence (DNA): TGTGCTAGCAGCCCCGGGAAGGACGGCAATGAGCAGTTCTTC. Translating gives CASSPGKDGNEQFF. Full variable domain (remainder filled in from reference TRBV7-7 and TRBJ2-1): GAGVSQSPRYKVTKRGQDVTLRCDPISSHATLYWYQQALGQGPEFLTYFNYEAQPDKSGLPSDRFSAERPEGSISTLTIQRTEQRDSAMYRCASSPGKDGNEQFFGPGTRLTVL.

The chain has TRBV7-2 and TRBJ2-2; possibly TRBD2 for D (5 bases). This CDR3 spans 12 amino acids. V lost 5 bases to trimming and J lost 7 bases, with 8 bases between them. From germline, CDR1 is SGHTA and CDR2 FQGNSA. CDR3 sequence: CASSVSGGELFF. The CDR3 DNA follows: TGTGCCAGCAGCGTGAGCGGCGGGGAGCTGTTTTTT.

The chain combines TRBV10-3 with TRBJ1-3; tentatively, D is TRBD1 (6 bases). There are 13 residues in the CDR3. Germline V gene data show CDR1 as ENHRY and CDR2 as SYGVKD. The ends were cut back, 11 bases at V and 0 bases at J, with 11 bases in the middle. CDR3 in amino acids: CAHRDSSGNTIYF. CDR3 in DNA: TGTGCCCACAGGGATAGCTCTGGAAACACCATATATTTT.

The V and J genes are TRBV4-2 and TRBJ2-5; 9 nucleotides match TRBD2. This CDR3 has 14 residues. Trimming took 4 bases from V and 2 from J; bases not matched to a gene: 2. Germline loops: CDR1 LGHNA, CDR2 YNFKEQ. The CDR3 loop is CASSPGLAQETQYF. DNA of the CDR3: TGTGCCAGCAGCCCGGGACTAGCTCAAGAGACCCAGTACTTC.

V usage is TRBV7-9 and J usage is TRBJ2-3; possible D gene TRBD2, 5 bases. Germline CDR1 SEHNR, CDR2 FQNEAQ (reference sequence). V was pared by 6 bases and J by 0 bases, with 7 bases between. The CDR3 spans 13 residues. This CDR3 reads CASSRLSTDTQYF. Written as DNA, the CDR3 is TGTGCCAGCAGTAGACTAAGCACAGATACGCAGTATTTT.

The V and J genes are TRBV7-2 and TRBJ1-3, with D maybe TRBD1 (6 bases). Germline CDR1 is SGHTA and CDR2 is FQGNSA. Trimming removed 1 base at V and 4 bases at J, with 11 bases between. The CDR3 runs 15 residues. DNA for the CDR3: TGTGCCAGCAGCTTAGGGGGACAACACGGAAACACCATATATTTT. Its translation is CASSLGGQHGNTIYF.

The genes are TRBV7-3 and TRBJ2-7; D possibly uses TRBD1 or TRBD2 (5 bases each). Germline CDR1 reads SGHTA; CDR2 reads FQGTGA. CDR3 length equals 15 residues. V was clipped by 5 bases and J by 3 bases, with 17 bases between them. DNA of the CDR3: TGTGCCAGCAGCCGGCCGGGACGGCGATACTACGAGCAGTACTTC. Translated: CASSRPGRRYYEQYF.

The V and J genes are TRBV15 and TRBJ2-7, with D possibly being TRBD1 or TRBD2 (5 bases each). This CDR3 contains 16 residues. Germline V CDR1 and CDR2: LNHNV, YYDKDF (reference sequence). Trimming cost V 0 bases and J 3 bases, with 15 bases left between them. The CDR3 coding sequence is TGTGCCACCAGCAGAGATCCTGGAGAGGGGATCTACGAGCAGTACTTC. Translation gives CATSRDPGEGIYEQYF.

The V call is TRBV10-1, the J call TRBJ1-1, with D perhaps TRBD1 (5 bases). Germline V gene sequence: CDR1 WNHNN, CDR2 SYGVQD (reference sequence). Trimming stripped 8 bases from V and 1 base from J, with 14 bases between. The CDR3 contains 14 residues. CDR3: CASSEGQGNTEAFF. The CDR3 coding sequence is TGCGCCAGCTCAGAGGGGCAGGGGAACACTGAAGCTTTCTTT.